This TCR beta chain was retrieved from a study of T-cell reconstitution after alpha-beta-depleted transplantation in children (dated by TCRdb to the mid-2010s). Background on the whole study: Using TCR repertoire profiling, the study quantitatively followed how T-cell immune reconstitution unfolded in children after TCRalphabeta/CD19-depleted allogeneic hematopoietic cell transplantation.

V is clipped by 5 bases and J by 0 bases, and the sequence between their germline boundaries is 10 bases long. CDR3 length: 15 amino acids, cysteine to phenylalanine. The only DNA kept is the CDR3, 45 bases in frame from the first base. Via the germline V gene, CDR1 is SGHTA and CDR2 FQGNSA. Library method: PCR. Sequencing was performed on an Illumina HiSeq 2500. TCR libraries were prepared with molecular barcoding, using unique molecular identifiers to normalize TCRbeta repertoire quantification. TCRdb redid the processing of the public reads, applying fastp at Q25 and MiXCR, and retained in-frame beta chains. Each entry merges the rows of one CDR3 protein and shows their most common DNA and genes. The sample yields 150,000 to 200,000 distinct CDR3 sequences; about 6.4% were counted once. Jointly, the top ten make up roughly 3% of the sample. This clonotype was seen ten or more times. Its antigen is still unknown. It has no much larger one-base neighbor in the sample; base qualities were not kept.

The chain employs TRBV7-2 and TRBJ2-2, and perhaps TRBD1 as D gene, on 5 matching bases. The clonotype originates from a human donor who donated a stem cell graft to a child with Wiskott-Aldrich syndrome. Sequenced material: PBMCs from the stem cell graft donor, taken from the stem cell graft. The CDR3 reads CASSRQSANTGELFF. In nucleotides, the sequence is TGTGCCAGCAGCCGACAGAGCGCGAACACCGGGGAGCTGTTTTTT.